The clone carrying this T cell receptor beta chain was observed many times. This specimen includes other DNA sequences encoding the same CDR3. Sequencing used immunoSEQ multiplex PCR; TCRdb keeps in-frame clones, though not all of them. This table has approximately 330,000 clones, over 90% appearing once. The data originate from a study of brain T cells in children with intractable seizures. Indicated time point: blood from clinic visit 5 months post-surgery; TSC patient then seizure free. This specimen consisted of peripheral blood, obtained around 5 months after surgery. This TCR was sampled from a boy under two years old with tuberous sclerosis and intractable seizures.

This CDR3 is CASSQDSGGFYEQYF. CDR3 DNA sequence: TGCGCCAGCAGCCAAGATTCGGGGGGTTTCTACGAGCAGTACTTC. The chain combines TRBV4-1 with TRBJ2-7; 7 nucleotides align to TRBD2. The germline CDR1 and CDR2 sequences are MGHRA and YSYEKL. Germline trimming cut 0 bases from V and 3 bases from J; bases unmatched to any gene: 5. The CDR3 covers 15 residues.